This T cell receptor beta chain was identified in a study of T-cell memory formation after mild COVID-19. Study-wide results and limits: The appearance of some responding clones in pre-infection memory suggested that cross-reactive memory joined. Later expanders leaned CD4+, whereas clones that contracted between day 15 and 85 were balanced CD4/CD8. The second-wave clones peaking on day 37 were not confirmed as SARS-CoV-2-specific.

Sample barcodes and UMIs were carried by the TCR alpha and TCR beta cDNA libraries that 5'RACE generated with constant-segment primers. TCRdb reanalysed the 5' RACE reads using MiXCR and keeps one entry per CDR3 protein. The sample carries approximately 150,000 distinct CDR3 sequences, about 19% recorded once. Trimming took 5 bases from V and 1 from J; bases not matched to a gene: 7. CDR1 is SQVTM and CDR2 is ANQGSEA in the germline V gene. The CDR3 length is 14 residues. This clonotype turned up a few times. Its target is not known. This TCR was sampled from an adult woman who had mild COVID-19 (a few samples of this study predate the infection). Cell type and time point are not known. The sample was PBMCs or a T cell subset sorted from them (not recorded which). V gene TRBV29-1 combines with J gene TRBJ2-5; 7 positions match TRBD1. CDR3 in amino acids: CSVLRGRSQETQYF. The CDR3 DNA is TGCAGCGTTCTAAGGGGGCGAAGCCAAGAGACCCAGTACTTC.